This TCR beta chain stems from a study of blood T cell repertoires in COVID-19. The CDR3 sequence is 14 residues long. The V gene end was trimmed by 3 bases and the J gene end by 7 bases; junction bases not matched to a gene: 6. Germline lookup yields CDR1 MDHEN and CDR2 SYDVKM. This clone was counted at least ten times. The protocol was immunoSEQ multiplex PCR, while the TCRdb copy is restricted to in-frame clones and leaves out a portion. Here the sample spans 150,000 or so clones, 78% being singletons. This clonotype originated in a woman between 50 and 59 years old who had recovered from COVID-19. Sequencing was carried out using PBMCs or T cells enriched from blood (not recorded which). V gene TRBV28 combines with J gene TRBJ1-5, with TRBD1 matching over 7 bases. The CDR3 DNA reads TGTGCCAGCAGTTTCTCCGACAGGGTGCAGCCCCAGCATTTT. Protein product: CASSFSDRVQPQHF.